Each of the 30 T cell receptor beta chains below was sequenced from the same sample in a study of human T cells and chemical hapten exposure. Time point defined: healthy volunteer bleed at 6 weeks. The template was total RNA from unfractionated whole blood. TCRdb used MiXCR to reprocess the RACE reads, holding one entry per CDR3 protein. Counted here are over 35,000 distinct CDR3 sequences, about 3.7% occurring once; the ten biggest clones make up approximately 5%. The sequenced material came from whole blood. Receptors originate from a human donor in good health. Some clones in this sample may be carry-over from other donors' samples.

This clonotype turned up a few times. The rearrangement uses TRBV24-1 and TRBJ2-1, with D possibly TRBD2 on 5 matching bases. The CDR3 length is 13 residues. In germline, CDR1 is KGHDR, CDR2 SFDVKD. V lost 7 bases and J lost 9, with 15 bases in between. CDR3 in DNA: TGTGCCACCAGCATCCCGGGGAGTCTTGAGCAGTTCTTC. It yields the protein CATSIPGSLEQFF.

This clonotype was recorded a few times. The rearrangement joins TRBV5-1 to TRBJ1-5; TRBD1 matches at 11 bases. This CDR3 has 16 amino acids. Unmatched junction bases numbered 6, after V lost 0 bases and J lost 7 bases. Germline CDR1 and CDR2: SGHRS and YFSETQ. The CDR3 region is CASSLEGQGAGQPQHF. The DNA of the CDR3 is TGCGCCAGCAGCTTGGAAGGACAGGGGGCTGGACAGCCCCAGCATTTT.

This clonotype has a count of ten or more. The CDR3 region has the DNA TGCAGTGCCGACTCGAGGGGCAACACTGAAGCTTTCTTT. It encodes CSADSRGNTEAFF. V usage is TRBV20-1 and J usage is TRBJ1-1; maybe TRBD1 (5 bases). Germline values: CDR1 DFQATT, CDR2 SNEGSKA (reference sequence). The ends were cut back, 6 bases at V and 2 bases at J, with 13 bases in the middle. The CDR3 contains 13 residues.

This clonotype was observed at least ten times. This chain joins TRBV29-1 and TRBJ2-1; 8 positions match TRBD2. V was pared by 3 bases and J by 4 bases, with 2 bases of the junction left unmatched. CDR1 is SQVTM and CDR2 is ANQGSEA in the germline V gene. This CDR3 region has 13 residues. DNA for the CDR3: TGCAGCGTTGAGCCTAGCGGGTACAATGAGCAGTTCTTC. Translation: CSVEPSGYNEQFF.

This clonotype was observed a handful of times. The chain employs TRBV1 and TRBJ2-5. TRBV1 represents a pseudogene. CDR3 length equals 14 residues. CDR3 amino acids: CTSSQDGDQETQYF. DNA of the CDR3: TGCACCAGCAGCCAAGACGGGGATCAAGAGACCCAGTACTTC.

This clonotype was seen more than once but under ten times. The rearrangement joins TRBV6-5 to TRBJ1-6, with unresolved D. Germline CDR1 MNHEY, CDR2 SVGAGI. Trimming cost V 0 bases and J 0 bases, with 6 bases left between them. The CDR3 is 16 residues long. CDR3 DNA: TGTGCCAGCAGTTACTCGGAGAGCTCCTATAATTCACCCCTCCACTTT. Translating it yields CASSYSESSYNSPLHF.

Note on this clonotype: It may be a read error: a sequence one base away is much more abundant. The chain is built from TRBV30 and TRBJ2-6, with D uncertain. The CDR3 contains 12 residues. Per germline, CDR1 GTSNPN and CDR2 SVGIG (reference sequence). The CDR3 region is CAFTLGVNVLTF. The CDR3 DNA reads as TGTGCCTTCACACTTGGGGTCAACGTCCTGACTTTC. Complete variable domain (other parts from reference TRBV30 and TRBJ2-6): SQTIHQWPATLVQPVGSPLSLECTVEGTSNPNLYWYRQAAGRGLQLLFYSVGIGQISSEVPQNLSASRPQDRQFILSSKKLLLSDSGFYLCAFTLGVNVLTFGAGSRLTVL.

This clonotype was observed at least ten times. The chain couples TRBV5-1 to TRBJ2-1; TRBD1 matches at 7 bases. V trimming: 0 bases; J trimming: 2 bases; junction bases outside the gene matches: 2. This CDR3 has 15 residues. The germline V gene encodes CDR1 SGHRS and CDR2 YFSETQ. The CDR3 DNA reads TGCGCCAGCAGCTTGGACAGGGGAGCCTACAATGAGCAGTTCTTC. It is translated as CASSLDRGAYNEQFF.

This clonotype was seen ten or more times. The gene calls are TRBV28 and TRBJ1-1; 8 positions agree with TRBD1. After removal of 6 bases from V and 1 base from J, the junction contained 4 bases not matched to a gene. Germline CDR1 MDHEN, CDR2 SYDVKM. The CDR3 length is 14 residues. CDR3 protein: CASRVTGANTEAFF. DNA of the CDR3: TGTGCCAGCAGAGTGACAGGGGCGAACACTGAAGCTTTCTTT.

A few counts support this clonotype. The V and J genes are TRBV5-1 and TRBJ2-1; D gene unclear. The ends were cut back, 0 bases at V and 1 base at J, with 5 bases in the middle. The CDR3 consists of 14 residues. Germline V gene sequence: CDR1 SGHRS, CDR2 YFSETQ. The CDR3 DNA is TGCGCCAGCAGCTTGGGCGAATCCTACAATGAGCAGTTCTTC. Translated, it gives CASSLGESYNEQFF.

This clonotype was seen repeatedly, ten times or more. The V and J genes are TRBV27 and TRBJ2-3; D is perhaps TRBD1 (6 bases). Trimming cost V 5 bases and J 3 bases, with 12 bases left between them. Germline CDR1 and CDR2: MNHEY and SMNVEV (reference sequence). There are 14 residues in the CDR3. CDR3 region: CASSDGTYTDTQYF. For the CDR3, the DNA is TGTGCCAGCAGTGACGGGACATATACAGATACGCAGTATTTT.

In its sample, this clonotype was seen many times. J is TRBJ1-1 and V is TRBV5-1; D is ambiguous. Looked up from germline, CDR1 is SGHRS and CDR2 is YFSETQ. The CDR3 is made up of 13 amino acids. The V gene lost 9 bases and the J gene lost 0 bases, with 12 bases spanning the gap. CDR3 coding DNA: TGCGCCACCATACCTGCCCTGAACACTGAAGCTTTCTTT. Its translation: CATIPALNTEAFF.

This clonotype was detected many times. V is TRBV7-2 and J is TRBJ1-6; a possible D gene is TRBD1 (5 bases). CDR1 SGHTA and CDR2 FQGNSA come from the germline V gene. This CDR3 is built from 15 residues. V was cut by 2 bases and J by 6 bases, with 11 bases left in between. DNA of the CDR3: TGTGCCAGCAGCTTAAGGGGCAGGGCTAATTCACCCCTCCACTTT. It is translated as CASSLRGRANSPLHF.

This clonotype appeared a few times. The J gene is TRBJ2-1, the V gene TRBV28, with 10 bases fitting TRBD2. The CDR3 length is 14 residues. The junction had 4 bases not matched to a gene; V was cut back by 7 bases and J by 4 bases. Germline lookup yields CDR1 MDHEN and CDR2 SYDVKM. The CDR3 protein is CASILAGAYNEQFF. The CDR3 DNA reads TGTGCCAGCATCCTAGCGGGAGCGTACAATGAGCAGTTCTTC.

Many counts were recorded for this clonotype. The chain uses TRBV11-2 and TRBJ1-1, with D possibly matching TRBD1 (6 bases). V lost 0 bases and J lost 3, with 8 bases in between. Germline CDR1 is SGHAT and CDR2 is FQNNGV. This CDR3 contains 14 residues. CDR3 DNA sequence: TGTGCCAGCAGCTTAGAACAGGGTTACACTGAAGCTTTCTTT. Protein sequence: CASSLEQGYTEAFF.

The chain links TRBV28 to TRBJ2-5; 7 bases are shared with TRBD1. This CDR3 comprises 13 residues. V lost 7 bases and J lost 6; bases outside the gene matches: 8. CDR1 is MDHEN, CDR2 SYDVKM, per germline. This CDR3 is CASTQGGRKTQYF. CDR3 DNA sequence: TGTGCCAGCACCCAAGGGGGCAGGAAGACCCAGTACTTC. The full variable domain, completed using reference TRBV28 and TRBJ2-5, is DVKVTQSSRYLVKRTGEKVFLECVQDMDHENMFWYRQDPGLGLRLIYFSYDVKMKEKGDIPEGYSVSREKKERFSLILESASTNQTSMYLCASTQGGRKTQYFGPGTRLLVL.

This clonotype was seen repeatedly, ten times or more. The chain is built from TRBV24-1 and TRBJ2-2, with D perhaps assigned TRBD1 or TRBD2 (5 bases each). Trimming removed 10 bases from V and 6 bases from J, with 8 bases in between. Germline lookup yields CDR1 KGHDR and CDR2 SFDVKD. The CDR3 totals 11 residues. The CDR3 nucleotides are TGTGCCACAGGGGACGCCGGGGAGCTGTTTTTT. Translated: CATGDAGELFF.

The table lists this clonotype with a few counts. The rearrangement links TRBV6-5 to TRBJ1-2; TRBD1 matches at 11 bases. Germline CDR1 reads MNHEY; CDR2 reads SVGAGI. V shed 5 bases, J shed 2 bases, and the junction held 10 bases outside the gene matches. This CDR3 is 17 amino acids long. CDR3 nucleotide sequence: TGTGCCAGCAGTCCCCTTGGACAGGGGGCGAGAAACTATGGCTACACCTTC. Translating it yields CASSPLGQGARNYGYTF.

This clonotype appeared a few times. V is TRBV28 and J is TRBJ2-1; 9 bases align to TRBD2. With V trimmed by 2 bases and J by 3 bases, 11 bases remained unmatched. The germline V gene encodes CDR1 MDHEN and CDR2 SYDVKM. This CDR3 has 18 amino acids. This CDR3 reads CASSLVGSGSPRYNEQFF. The DNA for the CDR3 is TGTGCCAGCAGTTTAGTGGGTAGCGGGAGTCCCCGCTACAATGAGCAGTTCTTC.

In this sample, this clonotype turned up many times. In DNA form, the CDR3 reads TGTGCCAGCAGCTTGCAACACAGGGGAACCATTCAGTACTTC. This encodes CASSLQHRGTIQYF. The chain links TRBV5-6 to TRBJ2-4, with TRBD1 identical over 7 bases. Germline V lookup: CDR1 SGHDT, CDR2 YYEEEE. The CDR3 consists of 14 residues. V lost 1 base to trimming and J lost 9 bases; unmatched junction nucleotides: 7.

There are many counts of this clonotype. The chain employs TRBV11-3 and TRBJ2-3; 11 bases agree with TRBD2. The CDR3 totals 21 residues. Trimming at V came to 1 base and at J to 2 bases, leaving 17 bases not matched to a gene. Germline assignment: CDR1 SGHNT and CDR2 YENEEA. CDR3 sequence (DNA): TGTGCCAGCAGCTTAGGCCGGACACTAGCGGGAGTCCCGATTCCCACAGATACGCAGTATTTT. It specifies CASSLGRTLAGVPIPTDTQYF.

This clonotype has a count of ten or more. The V call is TRBV28, the J call TRBJ2-7, with a weak D call TRBD2 (6 bases). Germline loops: CDR1 MDHEN, CDR2 SYDVKM. Between the trimmed V and J ends, which lost 6 bases and 2 bases, there was a span of 11 bases. The CDR3 is 13 amino acids. Written as DNA, the CDR3 is TGTGCCAGCAGGGCTACGGGAGCCTACGAGCAGTACTTC. Its protein product is CASRATGAYEQYF.

This chain joins TRBV23-1 and TRBJ2-3; D gene ambiguous. TRBV23-1 belongs to the ORF category, with a function that is uncertain. V lost 0 bases and J lost 0, with 10 bases in between. The CDR3 extends over 16 amino acids. The CDR3 spells CASSQSPEPSTDTQYF. CDR3 in DNA: TGCGCCAGCAGTCAATCCCCGGAGCCTAGCACAGATACGCAGTATTTT.

This clonotype was picked up many times. V gene TRBV6-5 combines with J gene TRBJ2-1; tentatively, D is TRBD1 (7 bases). Germline CDR1 and CDR2: MNHEY and SVGAGI. The CDR3 sequence is 15 residues long. Trimming took off 5 bases at V and 4 bases at J, with 15 bases between the two ends. As DNA, the CDR3 is TGTGCCAGCAGTCCCCCCAGGGGGGATTACAATGAGCAGTTCTTC. It is translated as CASSPPRGDYNEQFF.

The sample holds many counts of this clonotype. The chain carries TRBV27 and TRBJ2-3; TRBD2 matches 9 bases. This CDR3 is built from 16 residues. Germline-derived CDR1 and CDR2 are MNHEY and SMNVEV (reference sequence). With V trimmed by 3 bases and J by 2 bases, 6 bases remained unmatched. DNA for the CDR3: TGTGCCAGCAGTTTCGCGGGAGGGCCTTTCACAGATACGCAGTATTTT. As protein: CASSFAGGPFTDTQYF.

This clonotype was picked up many times. The chain recombines TRBV7-6 with TRBJ2-1; D uncertain. Germline V gene sequence: CDR1 SGHVS, CDR2 FNYEAQ. This CDR3 is built from 17 residues. Trimming cost V 0 bases and J 0 bases, with 12 bases left between them. CDR3 region: CASSLAPRVSSYNEQFF. The CDR3 nucleotides are TGTGCCAGCAGCTTAGCGCCACGGGTTAGCTCCTACAATGAGCAGTTCTTC.

This clonotype was found a few times. The chain's CDR3 is CASSLVILGAKNTEAFF. The CDR3 DNA is TGTGCCAGCAGCTTAGTAATCTTGGGAGCCAAGAACACTGAAGCTTTCTTT. The chain combines TRBV7-2 with TRBJ1-1, with D unclear. V was trimmed by 1 base and J by 1 base, leaving 16 bases between them. Germline loops: CDR1 SGHTA, CDR2 FQGNSA. The CDR3 has 17 residues.

Judged by abundance, this clonotype is medium-sized. V gene TRBV10-3 combines with J gene TRBJ2-7, with D tentatively TRBD2 (6 bases). V was trimmed by 6 bases and J by 4 bases, leaving 16 bases between them. The germline gives CDR1 ENHRY, CDR2 SYGVKD. The CDR3 covers 14 residues. CDR3 in amino acids: CAISTPGRGYEQYF. CDR3 bases: TGTGCCATCAGCACCCCCGGGAGAGGGTACGAGCAGTACTTC.

The J gene is TRBJ1-4, the V gene TRBV7-8; D is ambiguous. Trimming shortened V by 4 bases and J by 8 bases, and 20 bases separated the two germline ends. This CDR3 is built from 16 residues. The V gene's germline CDR1 is SGHVS and CDR2 FQNEAQ. The CDR3 nucleotides read TGTGCCAGCAGCTCCCCCCGGGCAGCGGCTCACGAAAAACTGTTTTTT. Translated, it gives CASSSPRAAAHEKLFF.

Ten or more counts support this clonotype. This rearrangement joins TRBV28 to TRBJ2-7, with TRBD2 identical over 7 bases. The V segment lost 6 bases and the J segment 0 bases; nucleotides outside the gene matches: 5. Germline V gives CDR1 MDHEN, CDR2 SYDVKM. The CDR3 is 14 residues long. DNA for the CDR3: TGTGCCAGCAGACCTAGCGGCCGCTCCTACGAGCAGTACTTC. Translated, it gives CASRPSGRSYEQYF.